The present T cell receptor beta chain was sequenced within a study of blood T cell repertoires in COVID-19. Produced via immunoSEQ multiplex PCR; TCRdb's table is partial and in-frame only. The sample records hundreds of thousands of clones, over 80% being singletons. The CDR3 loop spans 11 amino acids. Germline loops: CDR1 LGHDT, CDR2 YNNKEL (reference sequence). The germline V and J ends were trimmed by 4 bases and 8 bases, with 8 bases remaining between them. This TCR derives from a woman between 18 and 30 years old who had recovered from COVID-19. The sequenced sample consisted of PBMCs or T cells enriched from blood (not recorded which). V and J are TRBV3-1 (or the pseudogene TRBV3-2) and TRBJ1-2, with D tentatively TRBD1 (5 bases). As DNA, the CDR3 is TGTGCCAGCAGCCGGGGGGAGGGCTACACCTTC. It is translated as CASSRGEGYTF.